The 13 T cell receptor beta chains reported below all come from one sample, sequenced in a study of shared clonotypes between healthy human individuals. Libraries were prepared by immunoSEQ multiplex PCR; TCRdb keeps only in-frame clonotypes and omits some of them. The sample includes about 1.1 million clones, 77% of them seen just once. Sequenced input: memory CD4+ T cells from PBMCs. Subset reported: CD45RA-negative fraction. The receptors stem from a man aged 18 to 30 in good health. Some clones in this sample may be carry-over from other donors' samples.

The chain joins TRBV5-1 to TRBJ1-2; 9 bases line up with TRBD1. The CDR3 loop spans 15 amino acids. The germline V gene has CDR1 SGHRS and CDR2 YFSETQ. With V trimmed by 3 bases and J by 6 bases, 9 bases remained unmatched. CDR3 in amino acids: CASSSGQGKGDGYTF. Written as DNA, the CDR3 is TGCGCCAGCAGCTCCGGACAGGGGAAGGGAGATGGCTACACCTTC. Filled out from reference TRBV5-1 and TRBJ1-2, the complete variable domain reads KAGVTQTPRYLIKTRGQQVTLSCSPISGHRSVSWYQQTPGQGLQFLFEYFSETQRNKGNFPGRFSGRQFSNSRSEMNVSTLELGDSALYLCASSSGQGKGDGYTFGSGTRLTVV.

The chain links TRBV4-1 to TRBJ2-1; TRBD2 aligns across 12 bases. The V gene end was trimmed by 4 bases and the J gene end by 4 bases; junction bases not matched to a gene: 20. The CDR3 runs 21 residues. Germline loops: CDR1 MGHRA, CDR2 YSYEKL. CDR3 sequence (DNA): TGCGCCAGCAGCCCCAATCTCTTCGGACTAGCGGGAAGGGGGGGTTACAATGAGCAGTTCTTC. This translates into CASSPNLFGLAGRGGYNEQFF.

The chain is built from TRBV10-2 and TRBJ2-3; D call uncertain. CDR1 and CDR2 (germline): WSHSY, SAAADI. Trimming removed 8 bases from V and 0 bases from J, with 18 bases in between. The CDR3 runs to 16 residues. CDR3 protein: CASCRGQSASTDTQYF. The CDR3 DNA is TGCGCCAGCTGTCGCGGTCAGAGCGCTAGCACAGATACGCAGTATTTT.

In DNA form, the CDR3 reads TGTGCCAGCAGTGAGGCAGGGGGAGTGAGAGAAGCTTTCTTT. It codes for CASSEAGGVREAFF. This chain uses TRBV6-1 with TRBJ1-1, with 7 positions matching TRBD1. J lost 8 bases, V lost 3 bases, and 9 bases had no gene match. The germline V gene encodes CDR1 MNHNS and CDR2 SASEGT. This CDR3 has 14 amino acids.

The V gene is TRBV11-2, the J gene TRBJ2-1; D is uncertain. CDR3 length: 13 amino acids. Trimming took off 0 bases at V and 5 bases at J, with 5 bases between the two ends. The germline gives CDR1 SGHAT, CDR2 FQNNGV. The CDR3 DNA follows: TGTGCCAGCAGCTTAGATCGTCACAATGAGCAGTTCTTC. It yields the protein CASSLDRHNEQFF.

The DNA of the CDR3 is TGTGCCAGCAGCCCTAGACTAGCGGGTACCGGGGAGCTGTTTTTT. Encoded protein: CASSPRLAGTGELFF. The chain carries TRBV7-2 and TRBJ2-2, with 10 bases that match TRBD2. Trimming cost V 5 bases and J 5 bases; bases outside gene matches: 5. This CDR3 contains 15 residues. Germline V gives CDR1 SGHTA, CDR2 FQGNSA.

This clone was seen many times. This chain links TRBV4-1 with TRBJ1-2; D might be TRBD1 (5 bases). The V and J ends lost 0 bases and 5 bases respectively, with 13 bases between them. CDR1 and CDR2 (germline): MGHRA, YSYEKL. The CDR3 contains 15 residues. The CDR3: CASSQDTAGRYGYTF. CDR3 in DNA: TGCGCCAGCAGCCAAGATACGGCAGGGCGGTATGGCTACACCTTC.

The sample holds one count of this clone. V and J are TRBV9 and TRBJ2-5, with a possible D match to TRBD2 (6 bases). The V gene lost 1 base and the J gene lost 11 bases, with 18 bases spanning the gap. The CDR3 is made up of 14 amino acids. Germline lookup yields CDR1 SGDLS and CDR2 YYNGEE. The DNA of the CDR3 is TGTGCCAGCAGCGTATCAGGCGGGTCGGGGGAGCAGTACTTC. Protein: CASSVSGGSGEQYF.

Only a few counts were recorded for this clone. Other DNA sequences of this sample code for an identical CDR3. The genes are TRBV18 and TRBJ2-7; D gene unclear. V lost 3 bases, J lost 3 bases, and 6 bases lay in between. The CDR3 extends over 12 amino acids. Germline CDR1 and CDR2: KGHSH and LQKENI. The CDR3, as DNA: TGTGCCAGCTCACCGGAGAGCTACGAGCAGTACTTC. Encoded protein: CASSPESYEQYF.

The CDR3 reads CASSSSRRGQETQYF. CDR3 DNA: TGTGCCAGCAGTTCGTCCCGCAGAGGGCAAGAGACCCAGTACTTC. The chain carries TRBV28 and TRBJ2-5; D is possibly TRBD2 (5 bases). CDR3 size: 15 residues. Germline V gene lookup returns CDR1 MDHEN and CDR2 SYDVKM. Trimming stripped 4 bases from V and 2 bases from J, with 14 bases between.

This clone was counted at least ten times. The chain has TRBV28 and TRBJ2-5; D call uncertain. V dropped 5 bases and J dropped 5 bases, with 18 bases sitting between them. The CDR3 sequence is 15 residues long. From germline, CDR1 is MDHEN and CDR2 SYDVKM. The CDR3 loop is CASSPHRPRMETQYF. For the CDR3, the DNA is TGTGCCAGCAGTCCCCACCGACCACGCATGGAGACCCAGTACTTC. Filled out from reference TRBV28 and TRBJ2-5, the complete variable domain reads DVKVTQSSRYLVKRTGEKVFLECVQDMDHENMFWYRQDPGLGLRLIYFSYDVKMKEKGDIPEGYSVSREKKERFSLILESASTNQTSMYLCASSPHRPRMETQYFGPGTRLLVL.

J is TRBJ2-6 and V is TRBV30; 10 nucleotides align to TRBD1. Trimming cost V 5 bases and J 2 bases; bases outside gene matches: 3. The CDR3 contains 15 residues. Germline-derived CDR1 and CDR2 are GTSNPN and SVGIG (reference sequence). CDR3 in DNA: TGTGCCTGGGACAGGGGGCGGGCTGGGGCCAACGTCCTGACTTTC. The encoded protein is CAWDRGRAGANVLTF.

A note on this clone: A read error may be the cause here, since a much bigger clone is one base away. The chain links TRBV7-2 to TRBJ1-1, with 7 positions matching TRBD1. The junction had 0 bases not matched to a gene; V was cut back by 1 base and J by 1 base. The CDR3 contains 14 residues. The germline gives CDR1 SGHTA, CDR2 FQGNSA. CDR3 sequence reads: CASSLDRGNTEAFF. The CDR3 DNA is TGTGCCAGCAGCTTAGACAGGGGGAACACTGAAGCTTTCTTT.